These 25 T cell receptor beta chains share one sample of origin, sequenced in a study of T cells expressing NK-cell markers. Using the 5' RACE reads, TCRdb records one entry per CDR3 protein without DNA. This sample carries a few hundred thousand distinct CDR3 sequences, with over 1.3% going to the ten biggest clones. Sequenced material: blood T cells: a sorted CD56 or NKG2C T cell subset, CD4+ or CD8+ T cells, or bulk PBMC T cells (not recorded which). The receptors shown here come from a woman aged 45 to 65 in good health.

J is TRBJ2-7 and V is TRBV6-1; the TCRdb call, TRBD2, lacks DNA for checking. CDR3 size: 15 residues. Germline-derived CDR1 and CDR2 are MNHNS and SASEGT. The CDR3 spells CASSDTQAGSYEQYF.

CDR3 amino acids: CASSYPSGASYEQYF. V and J are TRBV6-5 and TRBJ2-7; as DNA is missing, the TRBD2 call by TCRdb cannot be tested. This CDR3 has 15 amino acids. The germline gives CDR1 MNHEY, CDR2 SVGAGI.

The gene calls are TRBV6-5 and TRBJ1-4; TCRdb's assignment of TRBD1 cannot be checked, as there is no DNA. This CDR3 region has 15 residues. Germline loops: CDR1 MNHEY, CDR2 SVGAGI. This CDR3 is CASSYSKQGNEKLFF.

This chain joins TRBV3-1 and TRBJ2-3; lacking DNA, the TRBD1 call made by TCRdb goes unchecked. The CDR3 contains 15 residues. The germline V gene has CDR1 LGHDT and CDR2 YNNKEL (reference sequence). CDR3 amino acids: CASSHMTGPTDTQYF.

The J gene is TRBJ2-5, the V gene TRBV7-8; absent DNA, TCRdb's TRBD2 call cannot be checked. CDR3 length equals 17 residues. Germline CDR1 reads SGHVS; CDR2 reads FQNEAQ. CDR3 protein: CASSPRGSAGGRETQYF. Supplemented by reference TRBV7-8 and TRBJ2-5, the full variable domain reads GAGVSQSPRYKVAKRGQDVALRCDPISGHVSLFWYQQALGQGPEFLTYFQNEAQLDKSGLPSDRFFAERPEGSVSTLKIQRTQQEDSAVYLCASSPRGSAGGRETQYFGPGTRLLVL.

The chain carries TRBV5-1 and TRBJ2-2; the TCRdb D gene call, TRBD2, has no DNA to confirm it. CDR1 and CDR2 from the germline V gene are SGHRS and YFSETQ. This CDR3 is 16 amino acids long. CDR3 sequence: CASRRLARPNTGELFF.

The J gene is TRBJ2-1, the V gene TRBV11-2; the D call of TRBD1 rests on TCRdb alone, since no DNA is present to check it. Germline CDR1 is SGHAT and CDR2 is FQNNGV. The CDR3 extends over 15 amino acids. Here the CDR3 reads CASSLASRGGNEQFF.

This chain joins TRBV15 and TRBJ2-1; lacking DNA, the TRBD1 call made by TCRdb goes unchecked. CDR3 length equals 17 residues. Germline V gene lookup returns CDR1 LNHNV and CDR2 YYDKDF (reference sequence). This CDR3 is CATSREVGTTPYNEQFF.

The genes are TRBV3-1 and TRBJ2-7; the TCRdb D gene call, TRBD2, has no DNA to confirm it. The germline V gene has CDR1 LGHDT and CDR2 YNNKEL (reference sequence). The CDR3 is made up of 14 amino acids. The CDR3 reads CASSQQGTLAAQYF.

CDR3 sequence: CASTVDRGSGNTIYF. The chain couples TRBV7-2 to TRBJ1-3. The germline gives CDR1 SGHTA, CDR2 FQGNSA. The CDR3 sequence is 15 residues long.

The gene calls are TRBV12-3 or TRBV12-4 and TRBJ2-1; TCRdb reports TRBD2, a call that lacks DNA to check it against. The CDR3 spans 14 residues. The CDR3 sequence is CASSIREENNEQFF.

The chain joins TRBV7-9 to TRBJ2-3; the D call from TCRdb, TRBD1, cannot be confirmed without DNA. This CDR3 is 13 amino acids long. The germline CDR1 and CDR2 sequences are SEHNR and FQNEAQ (reference sequence). The CDR3 loop reads CASSPRGPDTQYF.

The CDR3 loop is CASSPGLRPSTDTQYF. This sequence joins TRBV12-3 or TRBV12-4 and TRBJ2-3; absent DNA, TCRdb's TRBD2 call cannot be checked. This CDR3 has 16 amino acids.

The gene calls are TRBV29-1 and TRBJ2-1; TCRdb names TRBD1, which stays unverified in the absence of DNA. The germline gives CDR1 SQVTM, CDR2 ANQGSEA. The CDR3 is 13 residues long. The CDR3 loop reads CSVGQARYNEQFF.

This sequence joins TRBV12-3 or TRBV12-4 and TRBJ1-5; TCRdb lists TRBD1, though no DNA is available to test this call. This CDR3 comprises 14 residues. CDR3 sequence: CASSMGGAGQPQHF.

The V call is TRBV2, the J call TRBJ1-1; the TRBD1 assignment by TCRdb is unverifiable without DNA. Germline CDR1 reads SNHLY; CDR2 reads FYNNEI. The CDR3 is made up of 16 amino acids. This chain's CDR3 is CASRERGGALNTEAFF.

This chain joins TRBV14 and TRBJ2-1; TCRdb's D call of TRBD2 is untestable without DNA. This CDR3 is 16 amino acids long. Germline CDR1 reads SGHDN; CDR2 reads FVKESK. CDR3 region: CASSQDVARGNNEQFF.

The V and J genes are TRBV5-1 and TRBJ2-5; TCRdb's D call of TRBD1 is untestable without DNA. The CDR3 covers 15 residues. Germline CDR1 SGHRS, CDR2 YFSETQ. CDR3 region: CASSPDRGEQETQYF. Based on the CDR3 plus reference TRBV5-1 and TRBJ2-5, the full variable domain is KAGVTQTPRYLIKTRGQQVTLSCSPISGHRSVSWYQQTPGQGLQFLFEYFSETQRNKGNFPGRFSGRQFSNSRSEMNVSTLELGDSALYLCASSPDRGEQETQYFGPGTRLLVL.

This chain connects TRBV28 to TRBJ2-3; TCRdb's D call, TRBD1, is unchecked because there is no DNA. The CDR3 totals 17 residues. CDR1 is MDHEN, CDR2 SYDVKM, per germline. The chain's CDR3 is CASSSTGTGVITDTQYF.

The chain recombines TRBV14 with TRBJ2-1; TCRdb designates TRBD1, a call that cannot be tested without DNA. CDR1 is SGHDN, CDR2 FVKESK, per germline. This CDR3 comprises 15 residues. CDR3 in amino acids: CASSQPTGKGNEQFF.

CDR3 sequence: CASGPGTLIYNEQFF. V and J are TRBV5-1 and TRBJ2-1; TCRdb picks TRBD1, but there is no DNA to check that call. The germline V gene has CDR1 SGHRS and CDR2 YFSETQ. The CDR3 extends over 15 amino acids.

The gene calls are TRBV5-1 and TRBJ2-7; TCRdb indicates TRBD1, and absent DNA this call remains unverified. Per germline, CDR1 SGHRS and CDR2 YFSETQ. The CDR3 length is 14 residues. The CDR3 protein is CASSGTGGSYEQYF.

The V call is TRBV23-1, the J call TRBJ2-7; the TRBD2 assignment by TCRdb is unverifiable without DNA. TRBV23-1 carries the ORF label, with uncertain function. This CDR3 is 13 amino acids long. CDR3 in amino acids: CGGGLTSSYEQYF.

The chain employs TRBV20-1 and TRBJ2-1; the D gene TCRdb calls, TRBD2, cannot be checked with no DNA. The V gene's germline CDR1 is DFQATT and CDR2 SNEGSKA (reference sequence). This CDR3 spans 13 amino acids. This CDR3 is CSARLAGGLGQFF.

The chain uses TRBV2 and TRBJ2-2; no DNA is available, so the TRBD1 call from TCRdb remains unchecked. Per germline, CDR1 SNHLY and CDR2 FYNNEI. CDR3 length: 15 residues. CDR3 loop: CASPRGDRNTGELFF.